These 20 T cell receptor beta chains share one sample of origin, sequenced in a study of early T cells in non-severe SARS-CoV-2 infection. TCRdb re-called the 5' RACE reads with MiXCR, one entry per CDR3 protein. This table has some 33,000 distinct CDR3 sequences, under 7% appearing once. The source material was whole blood. The source is an adult who was a healthcare worker with PCR-confirmed SARS-CoV-2 infection or an uninfected control (not recorded which).

This clonotype was recorded many times. V is TRBV7-6 and J is TRBJ2-3; 10 bases line up with TRBD1. CDR3 length: 18 amino acids. The germline V gene has CDR1 SGHVS and CDR2 FNYEAQ. With V trimmed by 3 bases and J by 3 bases, 12 bases remained unmatched. CDR3 sequence: CASSFQPPTGGATDTQYF. Here the CDR3 DNA reads TGTGCCAGCAGCTTCCAACCTCCGACAGGGGGCGCAACAGATACGCAGTATTTT.

V is TRBV6-2 or TRBV6-3 and J is TRBJ1-5; perhaps TRBD1 as D (6 bases). The CDR3 length is 15 residues. The germline gives CDR1 MNHEY, CDR2 SVGEGT. The germline V and J ends were trimmed by 0 bases and 5 bases, with 11 bases remaining between them. As DNA, the CDR3 is TGTGCCAGCAGTTACTCCGGGGGCCCCGATCAGCCCCAGCATTTT. Translated: CASSYSGGPDQPQHF.

The chain links TRBV29-1 to TRBJ1-2; tentative D call: TRBD1 (5 bases). The germline gives CDR1 SQVTM, CDR2 ANQGSEA. V was trimmed by 5 bases and J by 7 bases, leaving 32 bases between them. The CDR3 is 18 residues long. The DNA of the CDR3 is TGCAGCGTTTCAACAGGTGTTTTAAGAGAGCATGATAAAGGTGGCTACACCTTC. Amino acid sequence: CSVSTGVLREHDKGGYTF.

Ten or more counts support this clonotype. The chain employs TRBV5-6 and TRBJ2-7; D is unclear. The CDR3 totals 13 residues. V was clipped by 4 bases and J by 9 bases, with 17 bases between them. The germline V gene encodes CDR1 SGHDT and CDR2 YYEEEE. The CDR3 reads CASSRIVVGRQYF. The CDR3 bases are TGTGCCAGCAGCCGTATTGTAGTAGGGCGGCAGTACTTC.

This clonotype was observed many times. The genes are TRBV5-5 and TRBJ2-3; 7 nucleotides match TRBD1. V shed 0 bases and J 5 bases; nucleotides not matched to a gene: 0. In germline, CDR1 is SGHKS, CDR2 YYEKEE (reference sequence). The CDR3 runs 13 residues. CDR3 DNA sequence: TGTGCCAGCAGCTTGGGGGACAGAGATACGCAGTATTTT. Its translation: CASSLGDRDTQYF.

The V call is TRBV28, the J call TRBJ2-7; TRBD2 matches 7 bases. CDR1 and CDR2 from the germline V gene are MDHEN and SYDVKM. The CDR3 consists of 16 residues. V dropped 7 bases and J dropped 2; count of bases not matched to a gene: 14. CDR3 amino acids: CASTSPRGRGTYEQYF. The CDR3 DNA is TGTGCCAGCACATCCCCTCGGGGGAGGGGCACCTACGAGCAGTACTTC.

At least ten counts were recorded for this clonotype. The chain recombines TRBV20-1 with TRBJ2-3, with 15 positions matching TRBD2. Germline V gene lookup returns CDR1 DFQATT and CDR2 SNEGSKA (reference sequence). The CDR3 loop spans 18 amino acids. Trimming removed 4 bases from V and 3 bases from J; junction bases left unmatched: 11. DNA for the CDR3: TGCAGTGCTACCGGACTAGCGGGAGGGCCTGGTAGAACAGATACGCAGTATTTT. Protein: CSATGLAGGPGRTDTQYF.

The CDR3 DNA reads TGTGCCAGCAGCTTGAGTCCAGCCTACAATGAGCAGTTCTTC. Translating gives CASSLSPAYNEQFF. V is TRBV5-5 and J is TRBJ2-1; D is unresolved. CDR1 SGHKS and CDR2 YYEKEE come from the germline V gene (reference sequence). V shed 1 base and J shed 2 bases, with 7 bases lying between them. The CDR3 extends over 14 amino acids.

The table lists this clonotype with a few counts. The gene calls are TRBV5-1 and TRBJ1-4; no clear D gene. The CDR3 sequence is 15 residues long. The germline CDR1 and CDR2 sequences are SGHRS and YFSETQ. V was trimmed by 0 bases and J by 1 base, leaving 7 bases between them. CDR3: CASSLGAGTNEKLFF. The CDR3 bases are TGCGCCAGCAGCTTGGGAGCGGGAACTAATGAAAAACTGTTTTTT.

This clonotype has at least ten counts. This chain joins TRBV7-2 and TRBJ1-5; D might be TRBD1 (6 bases). This CDR3 contains 17 residues. Germline lookup yields CDR1 SGHTA and CDR2 FQGNSA. V dropped 5 bases and J dropped 5 bases, with 22 bases sitting between them. CDR3 sequence: CASSDLKSLQGYQPQHF. As DNA, the CDR3 is TGTGCCAGCAGCGACCTTAAATCCTTACAGGGATATCAGCCCCAGCATTTT. The full variable domain, with the rest looked up from reference TRBV7-2 and TRBJ1-5, is GAGVSQSPSNKVTEKGKDVELRCDPISGHTALYWYRQSLGQGLEFLIYFQGNSAPDKSGLPSDRFSAERTGGSVSTLTIQRTQQEDSAVYLCASSDLKSLQGYQPQHFGDGTRLSIL.

The sample holds a few counts of this clonotype. The chain carries TRBV20-1 and TRBJ2-4; no clear D gene. V was pared by 6 bases and J by 4 bases, with 16 bases between. CDR1 and CDR2 (germline): DFQATT, SNEGSKA (reference sequence). The CDR3 extends over 14 amino acids. The CDR3 DNA reads as TGCAGTGCAGACCCCGGCGAAACTAAAAACATTCAGTACTTC. This sequence encodes CSADPGETKNIQYF.

This sequence joins TRBV29-1 and TRBJ2-1, with D possibly matching TRBD1 (5 bases). CDR1 is SQVTM, CDR2 ANQGSEA, per germline. The CDR3 consists of 12 residues. V dropped 6 bases and J dropped 6 bases, with 12 bases sitting between them. The CDR3: CSVQGSSNEQFF. The CDR3 DNA reads as TGCAGCGTGCAGGGAAGTAGCAATGAGCAGTTCTTC.

V gene TRBV6-5 combines with J gene TRBJ1-1, with unresolved D. Deletions cut 1 base from V and 1 base from J, with 7 bases between. The germline V gene has CDR1 MNHEY and CDR2 SVGAGI. The CDR3 runs 14 residues. The CDR3 is CASSYWRKNTEAFF. DNA for the CDR3: TGTGCCAGCAGTTACTGGCGGAAGAACACTGAAGCTTTCTTT.

This clonotype was seen many times. This sequence joins TRBV27 and TRBJ2-7; a possible D gene is TRBD2 (6 bases). The CDR3 runs to 15 residues. V was shortened by 3 bases and J by 5 bases, with 17 bases between the two germline ends. Per germline, CDR1 MNHEY and CDR2 SMNVEV (reference sequence). CDR3 sequence (DNA): TGTGCCAGCAGTTTCACCGGGCCCCGCGGGGACGAGCAGTACTTC. Protein: CASSFTGPRGDEQYF.

This clonotype was found many times. The V and J genes are TRBV20-1 and TRBJ2-3, with D possibly TRBD1 on 7 matching bases. This CDR3 spans 13 amino acids. Germline CDR1 and CDR2: DFQATT and SNEGSKA (reference sequence). The CDR3 here is CAPGGGFSDTQYF. DNA of the CDR3: TGCGCTCCTGGAGGGGGCTTCTCAGATACGCAGTATTTT.

The table lists this clonotype with many counts. CDR3 protein: CASSLESGRMNTEAFF. CDR3 nucleotide sequence: TGTGCCAGCAGCTTAGAGTCAGGGAGAATGAACACTGAAGCTTTCTTT. This chain uses TRBV11-3 with TRBJ1-1; a possible D gene is TRBD1 (5 bases). The CDR3 runs 16 residues. Germline CDR1 reads SGHNT; CDR2 reads YENEEA. Trimming removed 0 bases at V and 0 bases at J, with 11 bases between.

The rearrangement links TRBV5-4 to TRBJ2-1, with D uncertain. Germline values: CDR1 SGHNT, CDR2 YYREEE (reference sequence). V lost 4 bases and J 5 bases, leaving 7 bases between the germline ends. The CDR3 runs to 12 residues. CDR3 sequence (DNA): TGTGCCAGCAGCCCTTTAGACAATGAGCAGTTCTTC. It specifies CASSPLDNEQFF.

This clonotype appeared many times. V and J are TRBV2 and TRBJ1-1; D not resolved. The CDR3 sequence is 13 residues long. The germline gives CDR1 SNHLY, CDR2 FYNNEI. Trimming shortened V by 5 bases and J by 1 base, and 8 bases separated the two germline ends. The CDR3 coding sequence is TGTGCCAGCAGTCAGCAGTCGAACACTGAAGCTTTCTTT. This translates into CASSQQSNTEAFF.

This clonotype was seen many times. The chain links TRBV6-6 to TRBJ1-3; D unresolved. The CDR3 contains 16 residues. Germline values: CDR1 MNHNY, CDR2 SVGAGI (reference sequence). Between the trimmed V and J ends, which lost 6 bases and 4 bases, there was a span of 19 bases. CDR3 residues: CASRRLDGPLGNTIYF. The CDR3 nucleotides are TGTGCCAGCAGAAGACTCGACGGCCCGCTGGGAAACACCATATATTTT.

This clonotype appeared many times. The V gene is TRBV6-5, the J gene TRBJ1-1, with a weak D call TRBD1 (6 bases). CDR3 size: 14 residues. Germline CDR1 is MNHEY and CDR2 is SVGAGI. V was pared by 8 bases and J by 6 bases, with 19 bases between. CDR3 nucleotide sequence: TGTGCCAGCCAAAGACAGGCCTCAATCTCTGAAGCTTTCTTT. This codes for CASQRQASISEAFF.